This TCR beta chain was identified during a study of Graves' ophthalmopathy and Graves' hyperthyroidism (dated by TCRdb to the late 2010s). Background on the whole study: Peripheral blood samples were taken at the time of initial diagnosis, before any treatment was given. To explore V-J signatures that distinguish ophthalmopathy from hyperthyroidism, a discovery set of 90 to 100 patients was enrolled, made up of 43 with ophthalmopathy and roughly 55 with stable hyperthyroidism. For independent validation, a separate cohort was made up of approximately 19 hyperthyroidism patients plus 17 patients who later progressed from hyperthyroidism to ophthalmopathy. After sampling, hyperthyroidism patients received methimazole starting at 30 mg daily, and ophthalmopathy patients received high-dose intravenous methylprednisolone. For training and testing, the 100 or so patients in the discovery cohort were randomly divided in a 7:3 ratio. In total, around 140 blood samples were TCR-sequenced: 40 to 45 ophthalmopathy, 80 or so hyperthyroidism and some 17 hyperthyroidism-to-ophthalmopathy patients. To tell Graves' ophthalmopathy apart from Graves' hyperthyroidism, and to predict which patients would progress to ophthalmopathy, the study relied on TCR beta repertoire signatures. In five or six hyperthyroidism patients, T-cell repertoires of thyroid tissue and blood were compared. Paper-wide results and their limitations: In validation, the model predicted ophthalmopathy progression with over 60% sensitivity and about 77% specificity; 12 predicted patients were CT-confirmed with GO in a median of 6.5 months. Ophthalmopathy was separated from stable hyperthyroidism by the 13-signature model with 85% to 90% sensitivity and 81.08% specificity in cross-validation and with 80%/75% in the test set. No statistical method was used to predetermine the sample size, and group allocation was not hidden from the investigators. Most expanded thyroid clonotypes with a frequency above 0.001 also appeared in blood, which suggests that blood repertoires may reflect the immune response in the thyroid.

V has 6 bases trimmed and J has 10 bases trimmed; junction bases matching no gene number 8. CDR1 and CDR2, per the germline V gene, are MNHNS and SASEGT. Inclusive of the bounding cysteine and phenylalanine, the CDR3 is 12 residues long. Here the CDR3 DNA is all that survives: 36 bases in frame from base 1. A patient counted as having stable hyperthyroidism if there was no progression to ophthalmopathy within 18 months of follow-up. Hyperthyroidism patients were newly diagnosed, were aged 18 to 65 years, and had a disease duration under 2 months. Patients were excluded if they had other autoimmune diseases, uncontrolled infections, pregnancy or lactation. Clinical symptoms, serum thyroxine, TRAb, thyroid ultrasound and orbital computed tomography were used for diagnosis. Using Ficoll-Paque density gradient centrifugation, PBMCs were isolated from approximately 11 ml of fresh peripheral blood. Total RNA was extracted using Trizol reagent, and RNA quality was checked on an Agilent 2100 Bioanalyzer.

For repertoire sequencing, TCR beta CDR3 regions were amplified from RNA transcripts. The first round of RT-PCR was done with HTBI primers and the Qiagen OneStep RT-PCR kit, and was followed by a second round of multiplex PCR, then size selection and purification. Libraries were sequenced paired-end with 100 bp reads on an Illumina HiSeq2000. The authors' pipeline ran thus. SOAPnuke was used for read processing, and reads with adapters, uncalled bases, a mean Phred below 15, or no exact constant-primer or identifier match were discarded. COPE v1.2.5 was used to merge high-quality paired reads. Unique nucleotide sequences were defined as clonotypes and aligned to IMGT TRB V, D and J references using MiTCR v1.1. Only V-J combinations with frequency above 0.0001 were analysed, covering about 99% of repertoires. For each V-J combination, a TCR clonal expansion and chaos score was defined as the ratio of F50 clonal expansion to chaos observed in the TCRdist matrix. Welch's t-statistics and random forest were used to narrow the features down to around 13 V-J combinations, which were then fed into a naive Bayes classifier. The similarity between thyroid and blood repertoires was quantified using the Morisita-Horn index. The public reads were reanalyzed by TCRdb: fastp trimming at Q25, MiXCR alignment, in-frame beta chains only. When rows share a CDR3 protein, they turn into one entry using the most common DNA and genes. V and J calls and clone size were set by TCRdb, not the authors. The table for this sample lists roughly 380,000 distinct CDR3 sequences; 15% of them were counted only once. About 7% of the sample rests with the top ten.

A note on this clonotype: Its cognate antigen has yet to be identified. Base qualities are not recorded, but no much larger clone differs from it by a single base.

The sequence links TRBV6-1 to TRBJ1-1, with 7 bases matching TRBD1. The receptor was derived from a woman under 30 with stable Graves' hyperthyroidism. Donor details come from another sample of the same person, matched by shared clones. Material for sequencing was peripheral blood. DNA sequence: TGTGCCAGCAGCGACAGGGCCGACCGAGCTTTCTTT. This codes for CASSDRADRAFF.